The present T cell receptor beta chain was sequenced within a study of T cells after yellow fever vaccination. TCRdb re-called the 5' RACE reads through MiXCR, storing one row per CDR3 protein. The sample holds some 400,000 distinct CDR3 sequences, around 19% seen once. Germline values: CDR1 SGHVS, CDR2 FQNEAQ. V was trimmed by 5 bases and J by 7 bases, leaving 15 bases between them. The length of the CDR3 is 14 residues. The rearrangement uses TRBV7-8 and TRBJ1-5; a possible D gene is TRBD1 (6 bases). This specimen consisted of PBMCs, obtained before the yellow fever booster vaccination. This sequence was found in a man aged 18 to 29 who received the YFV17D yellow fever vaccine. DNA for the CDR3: TGTGCCAGCAGCGGCCACAGGGAAATACAGCCCCAGCATTTT. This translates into CASSGHREIQPQHF.